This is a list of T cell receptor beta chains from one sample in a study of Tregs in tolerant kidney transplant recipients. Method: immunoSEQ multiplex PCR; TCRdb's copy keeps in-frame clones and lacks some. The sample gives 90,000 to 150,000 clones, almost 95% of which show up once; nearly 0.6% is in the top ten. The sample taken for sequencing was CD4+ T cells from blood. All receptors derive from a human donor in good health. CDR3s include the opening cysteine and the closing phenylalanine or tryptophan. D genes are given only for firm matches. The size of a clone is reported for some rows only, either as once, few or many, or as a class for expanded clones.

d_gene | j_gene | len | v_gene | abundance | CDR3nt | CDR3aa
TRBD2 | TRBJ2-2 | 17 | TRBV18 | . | TGTGCCAGCTCATTCCTGGTAGCGGGGTCGAACACCGGGGAGCTGTTTTTT | CASSFLVAGSNTGELFF
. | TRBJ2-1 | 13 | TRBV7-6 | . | TGTGCCAGTACCGGGACATCCTACAATGAGCAGTTCTTC | CASTGTSYNEQFF
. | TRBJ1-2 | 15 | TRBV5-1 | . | TGCGCCAGCAGCTTAGGAAACGGGGCGGGCTATGGCTACACCTTC | CASSLGNGAGYGYTF
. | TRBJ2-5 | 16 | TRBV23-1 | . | TGCGCCAGCAGTCAATCTCCGGCCCCTAGCTGGGAGACCCAGTACTTC | CASSQSPAPSWETQYF
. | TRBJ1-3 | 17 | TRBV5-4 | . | TGTGCCAGCAGCTTGGCAGAACAGGGCCCCTCTGGAAACACCATATATTTT | CASSLAEQGPSGNTIYF
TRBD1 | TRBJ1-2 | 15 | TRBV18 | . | TGTGCCAGCTCACCAAGCAGGGGGGGTAACTATGGCTACACCTTC | CASSPSRGGNYGYTF
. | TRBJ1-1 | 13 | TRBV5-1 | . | TGCGCCACCCAAAGGGATCCGAACACTGAAGCTTTCTTT | CATQRDPNTEAFF
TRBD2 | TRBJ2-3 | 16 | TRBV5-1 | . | TGCGCCAGCAGTCTGTCCGGGACTAGCGGGGGGCATACGCAGTATTTT | CASSLSGTSGGHTQYF
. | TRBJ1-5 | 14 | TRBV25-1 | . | TGTGCCAGCAGTGTAGGGACCGATTATCAGCCCCAGCATTTT | CASSVGTDYQPQHF
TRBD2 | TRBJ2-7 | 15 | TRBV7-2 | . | TGTGCCAGCAGCTCCACCGGGACTAGCGGCCACGAGCAGTACTTC | CASSSTGTSGHEQYF
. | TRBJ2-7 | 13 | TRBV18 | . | TGTGCCAGCTCACAGAGGGGGAACTACGAGCAGTACTTC | CASSQRGNYEQYF
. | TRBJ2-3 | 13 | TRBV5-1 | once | TGCGCCAGCAGCTTGGTACCGGCAGATACGCAGTATTTT | CASSLVPADTQYF
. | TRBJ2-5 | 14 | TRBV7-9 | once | TGTGCCAGCAGCTTAGAGGAAGGGGTGGAGACCCAGTACTTC | CASSLEEGVETQYF
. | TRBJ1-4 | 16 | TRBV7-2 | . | TGTGCCAGCAGCTTACGTAGGACAGCTTATAATGAAAAACTGTTTTTT | CASSLRRTAYNEKLFF
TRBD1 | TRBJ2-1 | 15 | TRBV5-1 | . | TGCGCCAGCAGCGGGCCGGGACAGAACTACAATGAGCAGTTCTTC | CASSGPGQNYNEQFF
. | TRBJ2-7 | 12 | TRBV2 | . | TGTGCCAGCGGTCGAAGTCTTTACGAGCAGTACTTC | CASGRSLYEQYF
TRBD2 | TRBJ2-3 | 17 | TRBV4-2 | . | TGTGCCAGCAGCCCATTAGCGGGATCTTTTAGCACAGATACGCAGTATTTT | CASSPLAGSFSTDTQYF
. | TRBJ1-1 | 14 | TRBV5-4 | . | TGTGCCAGCAGCTTGATGGGGCGGGGACCTGAAGCTTTCTTT | CASSLMGRGPEAFF
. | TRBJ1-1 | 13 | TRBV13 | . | TGTGCCAGCAGCCCTGCTCGTGGGAGGGTAGCTTTCTTT | CASSPARGRVAFF
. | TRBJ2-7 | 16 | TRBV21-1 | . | TGTGCCAGCAGCAAAGACCCAGGGCTCATGTTTGACGAGCAGTACTTC | CASSKDPGLMFDEQYF
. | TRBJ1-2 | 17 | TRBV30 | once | TGTGCCTGGACCCCCGGCTGGGGGGCAGGGAGGATGTATGGCTACACCTTC | CAWTPGWGAGRMYGYTF
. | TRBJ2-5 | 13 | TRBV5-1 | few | TGCGCCAGCTCAGAGCCGGGGGGCCAGACCCAGTACTTC | CASSEPGGQTQYF
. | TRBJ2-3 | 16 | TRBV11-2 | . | TGTGCCAGCAGCAAAGGACAGTTATCGTGGGGTGATACGCAGTATTTT | CASSKGQLSWGDTQYF
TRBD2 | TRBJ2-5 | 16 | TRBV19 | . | TGTGCCAGTAGTATCCATCGGGGGGGGCGGCAAGAGACCCAGTACTTC | CASSIHRGGRQETQYF
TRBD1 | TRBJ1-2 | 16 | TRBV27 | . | TGTGCCAGCAGGCCCTCGACAGGGGGTTTTAACTATGGCTACACCTTC | CASRPSTGGFNYGYTF
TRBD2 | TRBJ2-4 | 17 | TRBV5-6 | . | TGTGCCAGCAGCCCGGGGATAGCGGGGGCAGCCAAAAACATTCAGTACTTC | CASSPGIAGAAKNIQYF
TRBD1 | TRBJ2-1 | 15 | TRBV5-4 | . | TGTGCCAGCAGCTTGGGGGGACAGTTTTACAATGAGCAGTTCTTC | CASSLGGQFYNEQFF
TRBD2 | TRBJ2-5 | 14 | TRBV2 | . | TGTGCCAGCAGAGCGGGAAAAACCCAAGAGACCCAGTACTTC | CASRAGKTQETQYF
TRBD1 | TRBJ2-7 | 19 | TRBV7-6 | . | TGTGCCAGCAGCCCGTCACTCGACCCTGGGACAGGGCTTTCGGGCGAGCAGTACTTC | CASSPSLDPGTGLSGEQYF
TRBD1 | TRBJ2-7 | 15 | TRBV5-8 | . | TGTGCCAGCAGCTTAGTGGGGACAGGGGTTTACGAGCAGTACTTC | CASSLVGTGVYEQYF
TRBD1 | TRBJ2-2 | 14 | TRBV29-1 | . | TGCAGCGTTGCCGGGACAGGGGACACCGGGGAGCTGTTTTTT | CSVAGTGDTGELFF
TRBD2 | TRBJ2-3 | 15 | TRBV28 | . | TGTGCCAGCAGTTTCGGGCGGGAGGCCACAGATACGCAGTATTTT | CASSFGREATDTQYF
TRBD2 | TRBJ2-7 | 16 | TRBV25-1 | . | TGTGCCAGCAGTGAATACGGCGGGGGGTCATTACGAGTGCAGTACTTC | CASSEYGGGSLRVQYF
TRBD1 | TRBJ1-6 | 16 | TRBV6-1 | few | TGTGCCAGCAGTGAAGCGTGGCCAGGGGGTAATTCACCCCTCCACTTT | CASSEAWPGGNSPLHF
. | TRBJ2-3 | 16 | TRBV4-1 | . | TGCGCCAGCAGCCAAGGGGGGCGCGGGTCGACAGATACGCAGTATTTT | CASSQGGRGSTDTQYF
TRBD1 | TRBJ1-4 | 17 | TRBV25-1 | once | TGTGCCAGCAGCCGGGACAGGGGACTTGCAACTAATGAAAAACTGTTTTTT | CASSRDRGLATNEKLFF
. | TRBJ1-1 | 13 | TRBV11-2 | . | TGTGCCAGCAGCTTAGTCCAGGATACTGAAGCTTTCTTT | CASSLVQDTEAFF
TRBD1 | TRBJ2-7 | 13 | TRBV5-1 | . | TGCGCCAGCAGCACCCGACAGGGCTACGAGCAGTACTTC | CASSTRQGYEQYF
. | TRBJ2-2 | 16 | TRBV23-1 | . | TGCGCCAGCAGTCAATCGAAGTACATTTTCACCGGGGAGCTGTTTTTT | CASSQSKYIFTGELFF
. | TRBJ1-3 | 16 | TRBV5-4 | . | TGTGCCAGCAGCCCCGGGACGAAAAGCTCTGGAAACACCATATATTTT | CASSPGTKSSGNTIYF
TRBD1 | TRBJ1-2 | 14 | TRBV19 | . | TGTGCCAGTAGTCGAGGGGGCCCTAACTATGGCTACACCTTC | CASSRGGPNYGYTF
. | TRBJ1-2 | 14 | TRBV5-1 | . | TGCGCCAGCAGCTTACGGTCACCCCTGGGAGGCTACACCTTC | CASSLRSPLGGYTF
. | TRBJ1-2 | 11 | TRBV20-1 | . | TGCAGTGCTAGAGTTAGCTATGGCTACACCTTC | CSARVSYGYTF
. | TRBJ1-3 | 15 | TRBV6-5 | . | TGTGCCAGCAGTTACGACAGAAGCTCTGGAAACACCATATATTTT | CASSYDRSSGNTIYF
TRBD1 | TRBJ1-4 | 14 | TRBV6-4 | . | TGTGCCAGCAGACCACAGGGGGGGAGCGAAAAACTGTTTTTT | CASRPQGGSEKLFF
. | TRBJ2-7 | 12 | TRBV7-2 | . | TGTGCCAGCAGCTTTATAGACAACGAGCAGTACTTC | CASSFIDNEQYF
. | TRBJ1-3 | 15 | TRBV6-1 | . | TGTGCCAGCAGTGAAAATGTGGCTGGTGGAAACACCATATATTTT | CASSENVAGGNTIYF
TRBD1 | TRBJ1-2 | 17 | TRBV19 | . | TGTGCCAGTAGTAACCCCGGGACAGGGGGACTCTTATATGGCTACACCTTC | CASSNPGTGGLLYGYTF
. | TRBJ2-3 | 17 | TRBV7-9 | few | TGTGCCAGCAGCTTAGTGGAGTACCGGAGACGCACAGATACGCAGTATTTT | CASSLVEYRRRTDTQYF
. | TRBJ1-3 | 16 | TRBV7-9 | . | TGTGCCAGCAGCCAAGGCGTACAGAGCTCTGGAAACACCATATATTTT | CASSQGVQSSGNTIYF
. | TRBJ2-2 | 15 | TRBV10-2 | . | TGCGCCAGCAGTGAGGATGGGAGGAGGTCCGGGGAGCTGTTTTTT | CASSEDGRRSGELFF
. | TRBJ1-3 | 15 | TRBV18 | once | TGTGCCAGCTCACCAGGGATGGGCTCTGGAAACACCATATATTTT | CASSPGMGSGNTIYF
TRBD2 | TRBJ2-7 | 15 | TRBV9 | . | TGTGCCAGCAGCGTAGAAGGGAGCGGGAGAGGGGAGCAGTACTTC | CASSVEGSGRGEQYF